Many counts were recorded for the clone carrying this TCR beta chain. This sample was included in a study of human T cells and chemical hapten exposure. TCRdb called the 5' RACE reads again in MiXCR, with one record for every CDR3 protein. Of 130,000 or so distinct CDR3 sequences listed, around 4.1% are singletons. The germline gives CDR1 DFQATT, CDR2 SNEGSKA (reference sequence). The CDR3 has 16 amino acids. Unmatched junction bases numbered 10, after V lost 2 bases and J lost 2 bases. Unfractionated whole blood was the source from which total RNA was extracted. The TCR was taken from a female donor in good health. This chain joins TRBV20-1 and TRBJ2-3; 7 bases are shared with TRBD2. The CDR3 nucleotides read TGCAGTGCTAGACGTACTAGAGCGGGGTTCACAGATACGCAGTATTTT. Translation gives CSARRTRAGFTDTQYF.